The 28 T cell receptor beta chains given below trace back to one sample, sequenced in a study of T cell changes during pregnancy in multiple sclerosis. Measured with immunoSEQ multiplex PCR; TCRdb has only the in-frame clones, and not every one. Among around 70,000 clones, 92% were seen once, and the ten largest hold over 1.3%. The sequencing used peripheral blood, collected after pregnancy. The receptors come from a female donor with multiple sclerosis, enrolled in a pregnancy study.

This clone has just one count. Because the CDR3 is missing its conserved closing phenylalanine or tryptophan, this is likely a read error. The chain joins TRBV28 to TRBJ1-2, with 11 positions matching TRBD1. The CDR3 runs 13 residues. Germline V CDR1 and CDR2: MDHEN, SYDVKM. V shed 9 bases and J 5 bases; nucleotides not matched to a gene: 5. Here the CDR3 reads CARRGQGGYGYTS. The CDR3 DNA follows: TGTGCCAGGAGGGGACAGGGGGGATATGGCTACACCTCC.

The chain uses TRBV10-3 and TRBJ2-2; TRBD1 agrees at 8 bases. V gave up 6 bases and J gave up 5 bases; unmatched junction bases: 8. The CDR3 runs 15 residues. Germline V lookup: CDR1 ENHRY, CDR2 SYGVKD. Here the CDR3 DNA reads TGTGCCATCAGGGCCAGGACAGGGAGGACCGGGGAGCTGTTTTTT. Translated, it gives CAIRARTGRTGELFF.

The chain has TRBV28 and TRBJ1-5; a possible D gene is TRBD1 (6 bases). The CDR3 has 12 residues. V shed 11 bases and J shed 5 bases, with 13 bases lying between them. Germline values: CDR1 MDHEN, CDR2 SYDVKM. This CDR3 is CASQGIDQPQHF. CDR3 in DNA: TGTGCCTCCCAGGGGATCGATCAGCCCCAGCATTTT.

The rearrangement joins TRBV19 to TRBJ1-2; D is undetermined. The CDR3 length is 13 residues. Germline V gene sequence: CDR1 LNHDA, CDR2 SQIVND (reference sequence). With 3 bases removed from V and 6 bases from J, the gap between germline ends came to 11 bases. The CDR3 DNA reads as TGTGCCAGTAGTATGAGGTGGGGAGATGGCTACACCTTC. Translation: CASSMRWGDGYTF. Combining the CDR3 with reference TRBV19 and TRBJ1-2 gives the whole variable domain DGGITQSPKYLFRKEGQNVTLSCEQNLNHDAMYWYRQDPGQGLRLIYYSQIVNDFQKGDIAEGYSVSREKKESFPLTVTSAQKNPTAFYLCASSMRWGDGYTFGSGTRLTVV.

CDR3 residues: CASRGLVGSLGETQYF. CDR3 nucleotide sequence: TGCGCCAGCAGGGGGCTTGTGGGTTCCCTTGGGGAGACCCAGTACTTC. The gene calls are TRBV5-1 and TRBJ2-5, with a weak D call TRBD1 (5 bases). CDR3 length: 16 residues. Germline assignment: CDR1 SGHRS and CDR2 YFSETQ. Trimming took off 5 bases at V and 5 bases at J, with 22 bases between the two ends.

The chain has TRBV19 and TRBJ2-3, with 8 nucleotides matching TRBD1. After removal of 5 bases from V and 4 bases from J, the junction contained 8 bases not matched to a gene. The CDR3 consists of 15 residues. Per germline, CDR1 LNHDA and CDR2 SQIVND (reference sequence). The CDR3 DNA reads as TGTGCCAGTAGTGGCAGACAGGGGTCTTCAGATACGCAGTATTTT. It specifies CASSGRQGSSDTQYF.

V and J are TRBV7-3 and TRBJ2-5, with D possibly TRBD2 on 5 matching bases. Looked up from germline, CDR1 is SGHTA and CDR2 is FQGTGA. The length of the CDR3 is 13 residues. Trimming pared 4 bases from V and 7 bases from J, leaving 13 bases between. CDR3 loop: CASSSQKGGTQYF. The DNA of the CDR3 is TGTGCCAGCAGCTCCCAAAAAGGAGGGACCCAGTACTTC. The variable domain in full, with the rest retrieved from reference TRBV7-3 and TRBJ2-5, is GAGVSQTPSNKVTEKGKYVELRCDPISGHTALYWYRQSLGQGPEFLIYFQGTGAADDSGLPNDRFFAVRPEGSVSTLKIQRTERGDSAVYLCASSSQKGGTQYFGPGTRLLVL.

This sequence joins TRBV5-4 and TRBJ2-6; 7 bases agree with TRBD1. There are 19 residues in the CDR3. J gave up 0 bases and V 2 bases, and 11 bases lay outside the gene matches. The V gene's germline CDR1 is SGHNT and CDR2 YYREEE (reference sequence). CDR3: CASSLDGDRAYSGANVLTF. The CDR3 DNA sequence: TGTGCCAGCAGCTTAGATGGCGACAGGGCTTACTCTGGGGCCAACGTCCTGACTTTC.

This clone has just a few counts. The genes are TRBV6-6 and TRBJ2-1; 7 bases map to TRBD1. The J segment lost 8 bases and the V segment lost 4 bases, leaving 8 bases of the junction unmatched. CDR1 is MNHNY and CDR2 is SVGAGI in the germline V gene (reference sequence). CDR3 length equals 14 residues. CDR3 DNA: TGTGCCAGCAGTTTCTCGACAGGGACCCATGAGCAGTTCTTC. It encodes CASSFSTGTHEQFF.

This chain links TRBV18 with TRBJ2-5, with 9 bases lining up with TRBD2. This CDR3 spans 15 amino acids. Per germline, CDR1 KGHSH and CDR2 LQKENI. V dropped 0 bases and J dropped 1; count of bases not matched to a gene: 0. The CDR3 region has the DNA TGTGCCAGCTCACCACCGGGACTAGCCCAAGAGACCCAGTACTTC. Its protein product is CASSPPGLAQETQYF.

This clone was seen a single time. V and J are TRBV5-1 and TRBJ2-7; maybe TRBD1 (6 bases). CDR1 and CDR2 from the germline V gene are SGHRS and YFSETQ. The CDR3 extends over 16 amino acids. Trimming took off 2 bases at V and 1 base at J, with 16 bases between the two ends. The CDR3 here is CASSFSDRPPSYEQYF. The CDR3 nucleotides are TGCGCCAGCAGCTTCAGCGACAGGCCCCCTTCCTACGAGCAGTACTTC.

The chain employs TRBV30 and TRBJ2-3; tentative D call: TRBD1 (6 bases). The V gene lost 4 bases and the J gene lost 4 bases, with 9 bases spanning the gap. The length of the CDR3 is 12 residues. Germline CDR1 GTSNPN, CDR2 SVGIG (reference sequence). CDR3 amino acids: CAWNQGSDTQYF. In DNA form, the CDR3 reads TGTGCCTGGAACCAGGGGTCAGATACGCAGTATTTT.

The V and J genes are TRBV29-1 and TRBJ2-7; D might be TRBD2 (5 bases). The CDR3 is 13 residues long. From germline, CDR1 is SQVTM and CDR2 ANQGSEA. V was shortened by 5 bases and J by 2 bases, with 13 bases between the two germline ends. For the CDR3, the DNA is TGCAGCGTTTTTGCCGGGGATGCCTACGAGCAGTACTTC. This encodes CSVFAGDAYEQYF.

The chain employs TRBV19 and TRBJ2-2, with D possibly matching TRBD2 (5 bases). Germline V CDR1 and CDR2: LNHDA, SQIVND (reference sequence). This CDR3 contains 16 residues. The V gene lost 8 bases and the J gene lost 8 bases, with 24 bases spanning the gap. In nucleotides, the CDR3 is TGTGCCAGTGCCCTCCGAGGGCAGTACGAACGTGGGGAGCTGTTTTTT. Protein sequence: CASALRGQYERGELFF.

V and J are TRBV6-4 and TRBJ1-5; D remains unclear. CDR1 and CDR2 from the germline V gene are MRHNA and SNTAGT. V was trimmed by 3 bases and J by 5 bases, leaving 8 bases between them. The CDR3 runs 13 residues. CDR3 sequence reads: CASSDGLDQPQHF. The DNA of the CDR3 is TGTGCCAGCAGTGATGGGCTTGATCAGCCCCAGCATTTT.

The rearrangement joins TRBV9 to TRBJ2-1; 7 bases map to TRBD2. CDR1 SGDLS and CDR2 YYNGEE come from the germline V gene. The CDR3 loop spans 15 amino acids. J was trimmed by 5 bases and V by 1 base; bases with no gene match: 6. The CDR3, as DNA: TGTGCCAGCAGCGTATCCGGCGGGAGCAACAATGAGCAGTTCTTC. The encoded protein is CASSVSGGSNNEQFF.

The rearrangement links TRBV28 to TRBJ2-2, with 8 bases lining up with TRBD2. CDR1 MDHEN and CDR2 SYDVKM come from the germline V gene. The CDR3 length is 14 residues. V lost 6 bases and J lost 4; bases outside the gene matches: 4. The CDR3 bases are TGTGCCAGCAGCCCCGGGGGGGTCACCGGGGAGCTGTTTTTT. Its protein is CASSPGGVTGELFF.

This rearrangement joins TRBV9 to TRBJ2-5, with TRBD2 identical over 11 bases. The CDR3 extends over 16 amino acids. Germline assignment: CDR1 SGDLS and CDR2 YYNGEE. Germline trimming cut 3 bases from V and 4 bases from J; bases unmatched to any gene: 8. The CDR3 here is CASSGATSGRGETQYF. CDR3 bases: TGTGCCAGCAGCGGCGCCACTAGCGGGAGAGGAGAGACCCAGTACTTC.

This chain uses TRBV19 with TRBJ1-1; a weak D match, TRBD1 (5 bases). This CDR3 contains 16 residues. V lost 7 bases to trimming and J lost 5 bases, with 23 bases between them. The germline CDR1 and CDR2 sequences are LNHDA and SQIVND (reference sequence). The CDR3 sequence is CASTRDIGSRETEAFF. The CDR3 nucleotides read TGTGCCAGTACCAGGGATATAGGATCGCGGGAGACTGAAGCTTTCTTT.

The V and J genes are TRBV30 and TRBJ2-5; no reliable D call. This CDR3 comprises 11 residues. The ends were cut back, 1 base at V and 5 bases at J, with 5 bases in the middle. CDR1 GTSNPN and CDR2 SVGIG come from the germline V gene (reference sequence). The CDR3 spells CAWSAGETQYF. DNA for the CDR3: TGTGCCTGGAGTGCTGGCGAGACCCAGTACTTC.

The V and J genes are TRBV28 and TRBJ1-1; D is perhaps TRBD1 (6 bases). Germline CDR1 MDHEN, CDR2 SYDVKM. The CDR3 covers 12 residues. The germline V and J ends were trimmed by 10 bases and 1 base, with 10 bases remaining between them. For the CDR3, the DNA is TGTGCCACCGAGGACAGGAACACTGAAGCTTTCTTT. It translates to CATEDRNTEAFF.

The genes are TRBV6-1 and TRBJ2-7, with D tentatively TRBD2 (5 bases). V lost 0 bases and J lost 0, with 12 bases in between. Germline loops: CDR1 MNHNS, CDR2 SASEGT. CDR3 size: 16 residues. The DNA of the CDR3 is TGTGCCAGCAGTGAAGCGCGTAGCGCGGGCTCCTACGAGCAGTACTTC. Translating gives CASSEARSAGSYEQYF.

V gene TRBV11-2 combines with J gene TRBJ1-2; D may be TRBD1 (5 bases). Germline lookup yields CDR1 SGHAT and CDR2 FQNNGV. The ends were cut back, 2 bases at V and 3 bases at J, with 7 bases in the middle. CDR3 length: 13 residues. DNA of the CDR3: TGTGCCAGCAGCTTATTGACAGACTATGGCTACACCTTC. Its translation is CASSLLTDYGYTF.

The rearrangement links TRBV28 to TRBJ2-5, with D maybe TRBD2 (6 bases). CDR1 is MDHEN and CDR2 is SYDVKM in the germline V gene. V lost 5 bases and J 0 bases, leaving 16 bases between the germline ends. The CDR3 covers 16 residues. CDR3 in DNA: TGTGCCAGCAGTAGGAGGGACGTCTCGTACCAAGAGACCCAGTACTTC. Protein: CASSRRDVSYQETQYF.

The chain uses TRBV30 and TRBJ1-2; TRBD1 agrees at 8 bases. Trimming took 2 bases from V and 3 from J; bases not matched to a gene: 5. The germline V gene has CDR1 GTSNPN and CDR2 SVGIG (reference sequence). The CDR3 totals 14 residues. The CDR3 nucleotides read TGTGCCTGGAGTAGGGACAGGAGGGACTATGGCTACACCTTC. It encodes CAWSRDRRDYGYTF.

The V call is TRBV6-1, the J call TRBJ2-1, with 7 nucleotides matching TRBD2. The germline V gene encodes CDR1 MNHNS and CDR2 SASEGT. This CDR3 region has 14 residues. The V gene end was trimmed by 3 bases and the J gene end by 4 bases; junction bases not matched to a gene: 3. The CDR3 region is CASSDASGYNEQFF. CDR3 DNA: TGTGCCAGCAGTGACGCTAGCGGATACAATGAGCAGTTCTTC.

The rearrangement uses TRBV7-3 and TRBJ2-1, with a tentative D call TRBD2 (6 bases). Germline V gene lookup returns CDR1 SGHTA and CDR2 FQGTGA. V lost 8 bases, J lost 0 bases, and 14 bases lay in between. The CDR3 runs 15 residues. Here the CDR3 DNA reads TGTGCCAGCGCCGACGGGACTCACTCCTACAATGAGCAGTTCTTC. Translated, it gives CASADGTHSYNEQFF. Full variable domain (outside the CDR3, taken from reference TRBV7-3 and TRBJ2-1): GAGVSQTPSNKVTEKGKYVELRCDPISGHTALYWYRQSLGQGPEFLIYFQGTGAADDSGLPNDRFFAVRPEGSVSTLKIQRTERGDSAVYLCASADGTHSYNEQFFGPGTRLTVL.

CDR3 nucleotides: TGCGCCAGCAGGTGGACAGAAAAAGGATATCAGCCCCAGCATTTT. Translation gives CASRWTEKGYQPQHF. This sequence joins TRBV10-1 and TRBJ1-5; tentative D call: TRBD1 (6 bases). This CDR3 contains 15 residues. Trimming left V 6 bases short and J 5 bases short, with 17 bases between. The germline gives CDR1 WNHNN, CDR2 SYGVQD (reference sequence).